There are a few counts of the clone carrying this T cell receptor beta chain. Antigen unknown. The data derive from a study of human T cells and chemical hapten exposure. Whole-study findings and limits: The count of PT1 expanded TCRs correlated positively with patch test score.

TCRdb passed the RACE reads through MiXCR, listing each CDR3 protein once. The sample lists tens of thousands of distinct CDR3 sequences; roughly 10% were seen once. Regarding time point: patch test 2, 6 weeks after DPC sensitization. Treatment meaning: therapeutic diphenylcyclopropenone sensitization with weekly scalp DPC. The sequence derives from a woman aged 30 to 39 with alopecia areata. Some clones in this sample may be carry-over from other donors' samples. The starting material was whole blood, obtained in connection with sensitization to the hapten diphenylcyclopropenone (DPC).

CDR3 bases: TGTGCCAGCAGCTTAGCTACGTTCCAGACCCAGTACTTC. The encoded protein is CASSLATFQTQYF. The chain is built from TRBV7-8 and TRBJ2-5; D remains unclear. CDR3 size: 13 residues. Trimming shortened V by 0 bases and J by 6 bases, and 8 bases separated the two germline ends. Germline V gene sequence: CDR1 SGHVS, CDR2 FQNEAQ.